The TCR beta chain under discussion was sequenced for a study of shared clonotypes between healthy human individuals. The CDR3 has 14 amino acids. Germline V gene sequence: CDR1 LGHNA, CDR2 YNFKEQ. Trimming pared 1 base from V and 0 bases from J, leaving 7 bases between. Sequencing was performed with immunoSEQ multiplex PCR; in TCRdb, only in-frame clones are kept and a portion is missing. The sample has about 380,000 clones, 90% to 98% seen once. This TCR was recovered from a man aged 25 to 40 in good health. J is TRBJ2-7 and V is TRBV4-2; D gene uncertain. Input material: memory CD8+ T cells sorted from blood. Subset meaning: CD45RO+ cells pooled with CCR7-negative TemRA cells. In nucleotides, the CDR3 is TGTGCCAGCAGCCAAGGGACGGCCTCCTACGAGCAGTACTTC. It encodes CASSQGTASYEQYF.